Below are 31 T cell receptor beta chains sequenced from a single sample in a study of tumor-infiltrating lymphocytes in primary liver carcinoma. Co-extraction of both nucleic acids (RNA and DNA) used 20-30 mg of unsorted bulk tissue. From approximately 450 ng total RNA, TCR beta cDNA was generated with a primer in the constant region. What produced the TCR beta libraries was three nested multiplex PCR rounds using slightly modified ARM-PCR. With TRBV1-TRBV30 forward primers and a C-beta reverse primer, the first two PCR rounds were run for nine to eleven cycles each. TCRdb re-called the multiplex PCR reads with MiXCR, one entry per CDR3 protein. Of tens of thousands of distinct CDR3 sequences listed, roughly 70% are singletons. The sequencing input was liver tumor tissue from sampling region 4. This sample's subset: tumor region T4, right-lateral pole. The source is a middle-aged man with primary liver carcinoma and hepatitis B virus infection.

Sample share makes this clonotype medium-sized. This chain uses TRBV29-1 with TRBJ2-1; a possible D gene is TRBD1 (6 bases). CDR3 length: 9 amino acids. V lost 8 bases to trimming and J lost 9 bases, with 8 bases between them. Germline V gives CDR1 SQVTM, CDR2 ANQGSEA. The CDR3 protein is CSTGIEQFF. DNA of the CDR3: TGCAGCACAGGGATTGAGCAGTTCTTC.

Regarding this clonotype: Compared with germline, one end of the junction differs, possibly owing to a read error. The V and J genes are TRBV4-2 and TRBJ2-7; a weak D match, TRBD2 (6 bases). The CDR3 is made up of 13 amino acids. Germline CDR1 LGHNA, CDR2 YNFKEQ. The CDR3 sequence: CATSQRYGGEQYF. The CDR3 DNA sequence: TGTGCCACCAGCCAGCGTTACGGAGGGGAGCAATACTTC.

A note on this clonotype: No conserved phenylalanine or tryptophan ends this CDR3, so it is likely a read error. The chain is built from TRBV11-3 and TRBJ2-1; unclear D gene. The CDR3 runs 17 residues. Germline assignment: CDR1 SGHNT and CDR2 YENEEA. The DNA for the CDR3 is TGTGTCAGCAGCTTAGGCGTACCGGGTCTCCCCCACAATGAGCAGTTCTTG. Translated: CVSSLGVPGLPHNEQFL.

As to this clonotype: The germline gene is not matched at one end of the junction; a read error may be the cause. The chain recombines TRBV5-1 with TRBJ1-1; possible D gene TRBD1, 6 bases. CDR1 is SGHRS and CDR2 is YFSETQ in the germline V gene. There are 13 residues in the CDR3. The CDR3 loop is CPSNKGGADEASF. CDR3 DNA sequence: TGCCCCAGTAACAAGGGGGGGGCGGATGAAGCTTCCTTT.

In its sample, this clonotype was seen once. Since the CDR3 does not end with the conserved phenylalanine or tryptophan, this likely comes from a read error. The DNA is omitted, as the CDR3 cannot be located on it reliably, and the CDR3 follows TCRdb's listing. This chain uses TRBV12-3 or TRBV12-4 with TRBJ2-5. The CDR3 spans 13 amino acids, including both terminal residues. The CDR3 region is CASSIHGRETQYL.

Turning to this clonotype: At one end the junction does not follow the germline gene, possibly because of a read error. The CDR3 DNA is TGTGCCAGCGGCTTTCCCAGGACTAGTGGGACCAAAAACATTCAATACTTC. Protein: CASGFPRTSGTKNIQYF. This rearrangement joins TRBV11-1 to TRBJ2-4; 7 bases align to TRBD2. The CDR3 loop spans 17 amino acids. Germline assignment: CDR1 SGHAT and CDR2 FQDESV (reference sequence).

V gene TRBV29-1 combines with J gene TRBJ2-7; D may be TRBD2 (6 bases). CDR1 and CDR2 from the germline V gene are SQVTM and ANQGSEA. The CDR3 contains 16 residues. V was shortened by 7 bases and J by 12 bases, with 34 bases between the two germline ends. CDR3 in amino acids: CSAMTSGTGTPYETYF. DNA of the CDR3: TGCAGCGCAATGACATCTGGGACCGGGACTCCCTACGAGACGTACTTC.

As for this clonotype: An end of the junction does not agree with germline; a read error may underlie this. The chain carries TRBV29-1 and TRBJ1-1; TRBD1 matches at 7 bases. The CDR3 consists of 15 residues. From germline, CDR1 is SQVTM and CDR2 ANQGSEA. This chain's CDR3 is CSALVGAGGNSEAFF. The CDR3 nucleotides are TGCAGCGCCCTCGTCGGTGCAGGGGGGAACAGTGAAGCTTTCTTT.

With respect to this clonotype: One end of the junction does not line up with germline, which may come from a read error. The rearrangement uses TRBV12-3 or TRBV12-4 and TRBJ2-5; D might be TRBD1 (5 bases). The CDR3 sequence is 13 residues long. In DNA, the CDR3 is TGTGCGAGCAGCCGAAGTGAGACAGAGACCCAGTGCTTC. Translated: CASSRSETETQCF.

Details on this clonotype: The conserved phenylalanine or tryptophan is not found at the CDR3 terminus, so this likely reflects a read error. The DNA is omitted, as the CDR3 cannot be located on it reliably, and the CDR3 follows TCRdb's listing. The gene calls are TRBV29-1 and TRBJ2-5; the table names TRBD2, a call not compared with the DNA. CDR1 and CDR2 from the germline V gene are SQVTM and ANQGSEA. The CDR3 spans 13 amino acids, including both terminal residues. The CDR3 is CCSSAEGQETQYL.

Concerning this clonotype itself: At one end, the junction sequence differs from germline, possibly due to a read error. The chain uses TRBV6-6 and TRBJ2-5; TRBD2 might be the D (6 bases). The CDR3 runs to 14 residues. In germline, CDR1 is MNHNY, CDR2 SVGAGI (reference sequence). This CDR3 is CASSYSRDLGTQYF. The CDR3 DNA reads TGTGCCAGCAGCTACTCTAGGGACTTGGGGACCCAGTACTTC.

This clonotype was found a few times. This may stem from a read error, because a much larger clone lies one nucleotide away. CDR3 coding DNA: TGTGCCAGCAGTATACAGTGGGGCCCCCTCGCCGGGGAGCTGTTTTTT. Translated, it gives CASSIQWGPLAGELFF. This chain uses TRBV6-2 or TRBV6-3 with TRBJ2-2, with a weak D call TRBD1 (5 bases). From germline, CDR1 is MNHEY and CDR2 SVGEGT. Trimming took off 5 bases at V and 6 bases at J, with 19 bases between the two ends. The CDR3 consists of 16 residues.

The V and J genes are TRBV12-3 or TRBV12-4 and TRBJ1-4, with a tentative D call TRBD1 (5 bases). Trimming pared 8 bases from V and 17 bases from J, leaving 27 bases between. The CDR3 is 14 residues long. CDR3 amino acids: CASGGTGSRNGLFF. The CDR3 DNA reads as TGTGCCAGCGGGGGGACCGGGAGCCGAAACGGACTCTTTTTT.

A remark on this clonotype: No DNA is shown, since the ends of the CDR3 on it are uncertain; the CDR3 is the one TCRdb lists. This chain joins TRBV29-1 and TRBJ2-1; the tabulated D call, TRBD2, remains unverified against the DNA. The germline CDR1 and CDR2 sequences are SQVTM and ANQGSEA. The CDR3 numbers 15 amino acids, ends counted. CDR3 amino acids: CNVASGSRSYNEQSF.

The chain employs TRBV30 and TRBJ1-2; tentative D call: TRBD1 (5 bases). The germline gives CDR1 GTSNPN, CDR2 SVGIG (reference sequence). The V and J ends lost 4 bases and 9 bases respectively, with 15 bases between them. This CDR3 is built from 12 residues. The CDR3 DNA follows: TGTGCCTGGACCTGGTACAGGCTTAGCTACACCTTC. Its translation: CAWTWYRLSYTF.

This clonotype qualifies as medium-sized. This chain links TRBV5-1 with TRBJ1-2; no reliable D call. The CDR3 spans 14 residues. The germline gives CDR1 SGHRS, CDR2 YFSETQ. Trimming took 1 base from V and 5 from J, leaving 12 bases between them. This CDR3 is CASSLLEKGYGYTF. For the CDR3, the DNA is TGCGCCAGCAGCTTGCTTGAGAAGGGTTATGGCTACACCTTC.

The table lists this clonotype with a few counts. At one end, the junction sequence differs from germline, possibly due to a read error. The chain joins TRBV11-2 to TRBJ2-4, with D maybe TRBD2 (5 bases). CDR1 is SGHAT and CDR2 is FQNNGV in the germline V gene. CDR3 length: 17 residues. The CDR3 loop is CASSLDKAGLAKNIQYF. DNA of the CDR3: TGTGCCAGCAGCTTAGATAAAGCAGGTCTAGCCAAAAACATCCAGTACTTC. Full variable domain (remainder filled in from reference TRBV11-2 and TRBJ2-4): EAGVAQSPRYKIIEKRQSVAFWCNPISGHATLYWYQQILGQGPKLLIQFQNNGVVDDSQLPKDRFSAERLKGVDSTLKIQPAKLEDSAVYLCASSLDKAGLAKNIQYFGAGTRLSVL.

This clonotype came up a few times. A much larger clone sits a single nucleotide away, making a read error possible. The chain links TRBV11-2 to TRBJ2-4; D is perhaps TRBD1 or TRBD2 (5 bases each). V lost 5 bases and J lost 7, with 15 bases in between. This CDR3 comprises 14 residues. The V gene's germline CDR1 is SGHAT and CDR2 FQNNGV. The CDR3 is CASSPGTEDNIQYF. The CDR3 DNA reads TGTGCCAGCAGCCCCGGGACGGAGGATAACATTCAGTACTTC.

With regard to this clonotype: Mismatch with germline at one junction end may stem from a read error. The CDR3 here is CASSLGHNTDTLYF. In DNA form, the CDR3 reads TGCGCCAGTAGCTTGGGACATAACACAGATACGCTGTATTTT. The chain couples TRBV5-1 to TRBJ2-3; D is possibly TRBD1 (6 bases). The CDR3 spans 14 residues. Germline-derived CDR1 and CDR2 are SGHRS and YFSETQ.

Details on this clonotype: The conserved final phenylalanine or tryptophan is absent from the CDR3, which likely points to a read error. The V and J genes are TRBV6-6 and TRBJ1-1, with 8 positions matching TRBD1. Per germline, CDR1 MNHNY and CDR2 SVGAGI (reference sequence). The CDR3 contains 13 residues. CDR3 in DNA: TGTACCAGCAACACAGGGGGGACTACTGAAGCTTTCCTT. Amino acids: CTSNTGGTTEAFL.

This clonotype was counted many times. The chain uses TRBV28 and TRBJ2-2, with D perhaps given as TRBD1 or TRBD2 (5 bases each). Germline loops: CDR1 MDHEN, CDR2 SYDVKM. Deletions cut 7 bases from V and 4 bases from J, with 16 bases between. This CDR3 is 15 amino acids long. The CDR3 DNA follows: TGTGCCAGCACCATTGGGGACCCTAGCACCGGGGAGCTGTTTTTT. Translating gives CASTIGDPSTGELFF.

Concerning this clonotype: The junction differs from germline at one of its ends, possibly a read error. V gene TRBV29-1 combines with J gene TRBJ2-1; 8 bases line up with TRBD2. The CDR3 extends over 14 amino acids. The V gene's germline CDR1 is SQVTM and CDR2 ANQGSEA. The CDR3 here is CNHRTSGDYIELFF. CDR3 DNA: TGCAATCACCGTACTAGCGGAGACTACATTGAGCTGTTCTTC.

V usage is TRBV6-1 and J usage is TRBJ1-2; D is undetermined. CDR3 size: 14 residues. The germline V gene encodes CDR1 MNHNS and CDR2 SASEGT. V was trimmed by 7 bases and J by 2 bases, leaving 14 bases between them. For the CDR3, the DNA is TGTGCCAGCATCGCGGCCCCTCGGAACTATGGCTACACCTTC. It translates to CASIAAPRNYGYTF.

The chain joins TRBV7-9 to TRBJ1-2, with D perhaps TRBD1 (6 bases). Germline loops: CDR1 SEHNR, CDR2 FQNEAQ (reference sequence). The CDR3 sequence is 14 residues long. The CDR3 coding sequence is TGTACCATCAGATGGGATAGGGGGTTACATGGCTACACCTTC. Its translation: CTIRWDRGLHGYTF.

Remarks on this clonotype: The junction and the germline gene differ at one end; a read error may be behind it. The rearrangement links TRBV29-1 to TRBJ2-7; the D gene could be TRBD1 or TRBD2 (5 bases each). Germline assignment: CDR1 SQVTM and CDR2 ANQGSEA. CDR3 length equals 16 residues. CDR3 sequence: CSATTSGTGSPYEQYF. As DNA, the CDR3 is TGCAGCGCCACGACATCTGGGACCGGCAGTCCCTACGAACAGTACTTC.

A word on this clonotype: Without the conserved terminal phenylalanine or tryptophan, this CDR3 likely stems from a read error. The chain employs TRBV5-1 and TRBJ2-7; 8 nucleotides match TRBD2. The CDR3 runs 15 residues. From germline, CDR1 is SGHRS and CDR2 YFSETQ. CDR3: CANSLSGTRSYEQYL. DNA of the CDR3: TGCGCCAACAGCTTGTCTGGGACTAGGAGTTACGAGCAGTACTTA.

Comments on this clonotype: Sequence at one end of the junction differs from germline and may be a read error. The chain uses TRBV11-2 and TRBJ2-6; 8 bases are shared with TRBD1. This CDR3 contains 21 residues. The germline V gene has CDR1 SGHAT and CDR2 FQNNGV. The CDR3 nucleotides are TGTGCCAGCAGCATGAGGGGAGACAGGGGCATTTCCCTCTCTGGAGCCAACGCCCTGACTTTC. It codes for CASSMRGDRGISLSGANALTF.

About this clonotype itself: One junction end disagrees with the germline gene, perhaps due to a read error. The DNA of the CDR3 is TGTGTCAGCAGTTTAACGGGATCGGGAGTATACGAGCAGTACTTC. This gives the protein CVSSLTGSGVYEQYF. This chain connects TRBV11-1 to TRBJ2-7; maybe TRBD2 (6 bases). The CDR3 spans 15 residues. Germline CDR1 SGHAT, CDR2 FQDESV (reference sequence).

Of note for this clonotype: Since no conserved phenylalanine or tryptophan closes the CDR3, a read error is the likely cause. This rearrangement joins TRBV11-2 to TRBJ2-7; D possibly corresponds to TRBD2 (6 bases). Germline CDR1 reads SGHAT; CDR2 reads FQNNGV. The CDR3 loop spans 13 amino acids. The CDR3 sequence is CTSSLSERVQQYL. The CDR3 DNA sequence: TGTACCAGCAGCTTAAGTGAGCGGGTCCAACAGTACTTA.

For this clonotype: A read error may produce the germline difference seen at one junction end. This sequence joins TRBV4-2 and TRBJ2-1; a possible D gene is TRBD1 (5 bases). This CDR3 has 17 residues. Germline CDR1 reads LGHNA; CDR2 reads YNFKEQ. CDR3 sequence: CTSSQDWGARVGNEKFF. The DNA for the CDR3 is TGTACCAGCAGTCAAGATTGGGGCGCTAGAGTGGGCAATGAGAAGTTCTTC.

Only a few counts were recorded for this clonotype. Possible read error: a much larger clone is one base away. This chain joins TRBV20-1 and TRBJ2-7; 10 bases map to TRBD2. Germline V gives CDR1 DFQATT, CDR2 SNEGSKA (reference sequence). This CDR3 comprises 13 residues. The V gene end was trimmed by 7 bases and the J gene end by 3 bases; junction bases not matched to a gene: 6. The CDR3 reads CSVRGTSDYEQYF. Written as DNA, the CDR3 is TGCAGTGTTAGGGGGACTAGCGACTACGAGCAGTACTTC.